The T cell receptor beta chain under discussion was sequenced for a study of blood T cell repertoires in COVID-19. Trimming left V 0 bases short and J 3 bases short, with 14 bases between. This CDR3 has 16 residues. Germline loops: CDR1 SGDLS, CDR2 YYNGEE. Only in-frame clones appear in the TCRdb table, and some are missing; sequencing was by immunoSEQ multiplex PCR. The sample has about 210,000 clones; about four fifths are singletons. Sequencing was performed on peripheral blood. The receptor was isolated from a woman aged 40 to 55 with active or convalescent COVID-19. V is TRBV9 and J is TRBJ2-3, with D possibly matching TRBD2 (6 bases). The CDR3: CASSVAWGEGTDTQYF. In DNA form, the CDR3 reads TGTGCCAGCAGCGTAGCTTGGGGGGAAGGTACAGATACGCAGTATTTT.